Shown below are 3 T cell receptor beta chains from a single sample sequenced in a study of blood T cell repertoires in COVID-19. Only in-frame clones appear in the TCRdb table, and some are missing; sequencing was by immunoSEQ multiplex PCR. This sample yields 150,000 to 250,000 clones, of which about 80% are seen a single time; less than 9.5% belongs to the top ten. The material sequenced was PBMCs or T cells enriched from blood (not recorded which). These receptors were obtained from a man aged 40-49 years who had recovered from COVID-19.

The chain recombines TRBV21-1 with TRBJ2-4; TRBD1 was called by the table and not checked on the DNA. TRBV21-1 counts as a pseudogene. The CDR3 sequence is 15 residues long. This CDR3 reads CASSKKKGGRNIQYF. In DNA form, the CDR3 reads TGTGCCAGCAGCAAAAAGAAAGGGGGCAGGAACATTCAGTACTTC.

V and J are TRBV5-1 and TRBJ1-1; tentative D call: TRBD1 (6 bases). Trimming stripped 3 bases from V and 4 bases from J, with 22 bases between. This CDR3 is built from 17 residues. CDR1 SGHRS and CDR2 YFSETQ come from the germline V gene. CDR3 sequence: CASSYRTHRRGGTEAFF. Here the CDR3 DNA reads TGCGCCAGCAGCTATAGGACACACCGTAGAGGGGGCACTGAAGCTTTCTTT.

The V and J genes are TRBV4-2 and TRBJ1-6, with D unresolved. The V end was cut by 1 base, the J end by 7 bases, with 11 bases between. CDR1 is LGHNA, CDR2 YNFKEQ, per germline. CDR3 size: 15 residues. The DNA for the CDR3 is TGTGCCAGCAGCCAAGTCTTCGCCGGGAATTCACCCCTCCACTTT. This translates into CASSQVFAGNSPLHF.